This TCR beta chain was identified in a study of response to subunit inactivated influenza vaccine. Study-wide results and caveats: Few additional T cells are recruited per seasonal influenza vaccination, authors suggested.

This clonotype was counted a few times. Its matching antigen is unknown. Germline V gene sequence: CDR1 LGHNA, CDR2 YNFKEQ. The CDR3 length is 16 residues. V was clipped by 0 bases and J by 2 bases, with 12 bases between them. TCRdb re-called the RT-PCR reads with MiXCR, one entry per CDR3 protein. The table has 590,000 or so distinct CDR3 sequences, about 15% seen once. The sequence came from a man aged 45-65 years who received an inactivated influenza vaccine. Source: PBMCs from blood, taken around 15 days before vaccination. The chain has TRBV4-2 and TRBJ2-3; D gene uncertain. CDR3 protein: CASSQELTTTTDTQYF. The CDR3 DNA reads TGTGCCAGCAGCCAAGAACTTACAACTACCACAGATACGCAGTATTTT.